This T cell receptor beta chain is from a study of blood T cell repertoires in COVID-19. The wider study: Donors in the United States, Italy and Spain gave samples during acute or convalescent COVID-19.

Repertoires were generated with immunoSEQ multiplex PCR, while TCRdb's copy carries only in-frame clones and drops some. Of 200,000 or so clones listed, 70% to 90% are singletons. Germline V gene sequence: CDR1 MNHEY, CDR2 SVGAGI. Deletions cut 7 bases from V and 5 bases from J, with 8 bases between. This CDR3 comprises 11 residues. The chain combines TRBV6-5 with TRBJ2-5; no clear D gene. Source material: PBMCs or T cells enriched from blood (not recorded which). The TCR was taken from a woman aged 40 to 49 with acute COVID-19. CDR3 in amino acids: CASIAVETQYF. The CDR3 DNA sequence: TGTGCCAGCATAGCTGTGGAGACCCAGTACTTC.